These T cell receptor beta chains were read from a single sample in a study of T cell responses to AZD1222 COVID-19 vaccine. Sequencing used immunoSEQ multiplex PCR; TCRdb keeps in-frame clones, though not all of them. This sample has roughly 120,000 clones; 70% to 90% occur once, and the top ten carry roughly 3.9%. The sample consisted of peripheral blood, taken on day 0 of MenACWY control vaccination. The receptors derive from an adult in good health. Each CDR3 is given with its conserved first and last residue.

J: TRBJ2-1
V: TRBV5-1
CDR3: CASSTGDSYNEQFF

J: TRBJ2-7
V: TRBV28
CDR3: CASKASGDERYF

J: TRBJ1-2
V: TRBV4-3
CDR3: CASSDPGQGALNYGYTF

J: TRBJ2-1
V: TRBV7-9
CDR3: CASSSVKSNEQFF

J: TRBJ2-5
V: TRBV7-6
CDR3: CASSLEGAQYF

J: TRBJ2-1
V: TRBV19
CDR3: CASSMQPGLAGAEQFF

J: TRBJ2-2
V: TRBV4-1
CDR3: CASSLRLAGAQGELFF

J: TRBJ1-2
V: TRBV28
CDR3: CASSLLPGQGGYTF

J: TRBJ1-3
V: TRBV25-1
CDR3: CASSESRNTIYF

J: TRBJ1-2
V: TRBV7-2
CDR3: CASSPDGTGIGYGYTF

J: TRBJ1-1
V: TRBV10-3
CDR3: CAINPDGRTEAFF

J: TRBJ2-7
V: TRBV18
CDR3: CASSPTTGGREQYF

J: TRBJ2-1
V: TRBV5-1
CDR3: CASSAPFYNEQFF

J: TRBJ1-2
V: TRBV3-1/TRBV3-2
CDR3: CASSPNRKTYGYTF

J: TRBJ2-7
V: TRBV27
CDR3: CASSNTSGGPPFYEQYF

J: TRBJ1-4
V: TRBV6-5
CDR3: CASSYSRTGGNEKLFF

J: TRBJ1-2
V: TRBV24-1
CDR3: CATSEGDGYTF

J: TRBJ1-4
V: TRBV18
CDR3: CASSPQGSNEKLFF

J: TRBJ1-2
V: TRBV30
CDR3: CAWSLFYGYTF

J: TRBJ2-5
V: TRBV7-2
CDR3: CASSSGLAGGQGTQYF

J: TRBJ2-7
V: TRBV5-8
CDR3: CASSTQSGDEQYF

J: TRBJ2-3
V: TRBV6-6
CDR3: CATGPRTDTQYF

J: TRBJ1-2
V: TRBV27
CDR3: CASSPMVGGSYGYTF

J: TRBJ2-2
V: TRBV27
CDR3: CASSFKQGLLGTGELFF

J: TRBJ1-1
V: TRBV19
CDR3: CASSPSGTGVNTEAFF

J: TRBJ1-1
V: TRBV20-1
CDR3: CSASLGPEAFF

J: TRBJ2-1
V: TRBV13
CDR3: CASSSGTGARSSYNEQFF

J: TRBJ1-2
V: TRBV5-1
CDR3: CASSLSPESYGYTF

J: TRBJ1-5
V: TRBV3-1/TRBV3-2
CDR3: CASSQGRQVANQPQHF

J: TRBJ1-1
V: TRBV7-3
CDR3: CASSLGPSNTEAFF

J: TRBJ1-2
V: TRBV12-3/TRBV12-4
CDR3: CASSASVNYGYTF

J: TRBJ1-2
V: TRBV20-1
CDR3: CSASTNRGRGYGYTF

J: TRBJ2-5
V: TRBV7-9
CDR3: CASRTTGAGETQYF